This entry lists 30 T cell receptor beta chains sequenced from one sample in a study of cytomegalovirus exposure and HLA in healthy donors. PCR used 60 Vbeta primers and 13 Jbeta primers. Profiling relied on immunoSEQ multiplex PCR, and the TCRdb table lists in-frame clones only, not all of them. The sample yields roughly 140,000 clones, around 82% seen once. The sample taken for sequencing was PBMCs. The receptors stem from a woman in her fifties or sixties in good health and CMV-seropositive.

This chain uses TRBV27 with TRBJ2-6; the D gene is possibly TRBD1 (6 bases). Germline-derived CDR1 and CDR2 are MNHEY and SMNVEV (reference sequence). V was cut by 4 bases and J by 0 bases, with 13 bases left in between. The CDR3 extends over 17 amino acids. CDR3 loop: CASSSRDTSSGANVLTF. The CDR3 region has the DNA TGTGCCAGCAGTTCTAGGGACACCTCCTCTGGGGCCAACGTCCTGACTTTC.

The chain combines TRBV5-3 with TRBJ2-1; weak D call: TRBD2 (6 bases). TRBV5-3 is recorded as an ORF, its role being uncertain. The CDR3 length is 13 residues. Trimming shortened V by 4 bases and J by 9 bases, and 14 bases separated the two germline ends. The CDR3 DNA sequence: TGTGCCAGAAGCGCCCGGGACTCCTCTGAGCAGTTCTTC. Encoded protein: CARSARDSSEQFF.

The chain recombines TRBV7-2 with TRBJ2-3; 13 positions match TRBD2. The V and J ends lost 5 bases and 2 bases, in that order; junction bases with no gene match: 7. Germline V CDR1 and CDR2: SGHTA, FQGNSA. This CDR3 comprises 17 residues. CDR3 DNA: TGTGCCAGCAGCCCACGACTAGCGGGGGGCCTCACAGATACGCAGTATTTT. It is translated as CASSPRLAGGLTDTQYF.

The rearrangement joins TRBV5-6 to TRBJ1-5; weak D call: TRBD1 (6 bases). V was clipped by 2 bases and J by 6 bases, with 12 bases between them. This CDR3 has 14 residues. Germline V CDR1 and CDR2: SGHDT, YYEEEE. CDR3 in DNA: TGTGCCAGCAGCTTTTCAGGGGATGCTCAGCCCCAGCATTTT. Its protein is CASSFSGDAQPQHF.

J is TRBJ1-1 and V is TRBV19; 7 nucleotides agree with TRBD1. CDR1 and CDR2 (germline): LNHDA, SQIVND (reference sequence). V lost 3 bases to trimming and J lost 7 bases; unmatched junction nucleotides: 5. The CDR3 sequence is 13 residues long. CDR3 DNA: TGTGCCAGTAGTATGCCGGGACAGCTTGAAGCTTTCTTT. This encodes CASSMPGQLEAFF.

V gene TRBV6-5 combines with J gene TRBJ2-2; 10 positions match TRBD2. Germline CDR1 and CDR2: MNHEY and SVGAGI. This CDR3 comprises 14 residues. The trim removed 6 bases at V and 6 bases at J, leaving 4 bases unmatched. In DNA, the CDR3 is TGTGCCAGCAGGCGTCTAGCGGGGGCCGGGGAGCTGTTTTTT. Its translation is CASRRLAGAGELFF.

The chain combines TRBV19 with TRBJ2-2, with 9 bases identical to TRBD2. CDR1 and CDR2 (germline): LNHDA, SQIVND (reference sequence). The trim removed 4 bases at V and 6 bases at J, leaving 0 bases unmatched. This CDR3 contains 13 residues. CDR3 region: CASSSGGAGELFF. DNA of the CDR3: TGTGCCAGTAGTAGCGGGGGGGCCGGGGAGCTGTTTTTT.

The genes are TRBV5-4 and TRBJ2-3, with TRBD2 matching over 9 bases. The length of the CDR3 is 17 residues. V trimming: 0 bases; J trimming: 5 bases; junction bases outside the gene matches: 10. The germline CDR1 and CDR2 sequences are SGHNT and YYREEE (reference sequence). CDR3 nucleotides: TGTGCCAGCAGCTTGGGCGGCAGCGGGGGGATAGTAGATACGCAGTATTTT. This translates into CASSLGGSGGIVDTQYF.

The rearrangement links TRBV7-6 to TRBJ2-3; 8 bases are shared with TRBD2. The CDR3 covers 18 residues. The germline V gene has CDR1 SGHVS and CDR2 FNYEAQ. With 5 bases clipped from V and 0 bases from J, the junction kept 13 bases outside the gene matches. This CDR3 reads CASSLRSGGSFSTDTQYF. CDR3 coding DNA: TGTGCCAGCAGCCTCAGGAGCGGGGGATCATTTAGCACAGATACGCAGTATTTT.

This chain uses TRBV27 with TRBJ2-4, with 11 nucleotides matching TRBD1. This CDR3 contains 15 residues. V was clipped by 6 bases and J by 5 bases; unmatched bases: 6. In germline, CDR1 is MNHEY, CDR2 SMNVEV (reference sequence). CDR3 loop: CASRGQGQGENIQYF. CDR3 coding DNA: TGTGCCAGCAGGGGACAGGGACAGGGGGAAAACATTCAGTACTTC.

This clone appeared a few times. This chain uses TRBV7-9 with TRBJ1-1; maybe TRBD1 (5 bases). Trimming cost V 5 bases and J 9 bases, with 22 bases left between them. Looked up from germline, CDR1 is SEHNR and CDR2 is FQNEAQ (reference sequence). The CDR3 loop spans 15 amino acids. In DNA, the CDR3 is TGTGCCAGCAGCCCACCAAGGGGTCTGGAGCTCCAAGCTTTCTTT. This encodes CASSPPRGLELQAFF.

CDR3 bases: TGTGCCAGCAGTGGAGGCGCCGGCCTTCAGCCCCAGCATTTT. It is translated as CASSGGAGLQPQHF. V gene TRBV2 combines with J gene TRBJ1-5; D gene unclear. In germline, CDR1 is SNHLY, CDR2 FYNNEI. The CDR3 contains 14 residues. V was clipped by 4 bases and J by 6 bases, with 13 bases between them. The full variable domain, with the rest looked up from reference TRBV2 and TRBJ1-5, is EPEVTQTPSHQVTQMGQEVILRCVPISNHLYFYWYRQILGQKVEFLVSFYNNEISEKSEIFDDQFSVERPDGSNFTLKIRSTKLEDSAMYFCASSGGAGLQPQHFGDGTRLSIL.

The V gene is TRBV30, the J gene TRBJ2-1; tentatively, D is TRBD2 (7 bases). This CDR3 contains 15 residues. CDR1 and CDR2 (germline): GTSNPN, SVGIG (reference sequence). With 2 bases removed from V and 8 bases from J, the gap between germline ends came to 19 bases. Written as DNA, the CDR3 is TGTGCCTGGAGTCGAGGGGGGGCCCCTTCGGATGAGCAGTTCTTC. Translation: CAWSRGGAPSDEQFF.

The chain recombines TRBV6-9 with TRBJ1-5, with D tentatively TRBD1 (6 bases). The CDR3 length is 16 residues. The V end was cut by 5 bases, the J end by 7 bases, with 21 bases between. CDR1 and CDR2 (germline): MNHGY, SVAAGI. This chain's CDR3 is CASSPKGDRESQPQHF. The CDR3 bases are TGTGCCAGCAGTCCCAAGGGGGACCGCGAGAGCCAGCCCCAGCATTTT.

The chain recombines TRBV4-1 with TRBJ1-2; 10 bases match TRBD1. Germline CDR1 is MGHRA and CDR2 is YSYEKL. This CDR3 has 13 amino acids. V lost 3 bases to trimming and J lost 13 bases; unmatched junction nucleotides: 8. Here the CDR3 DNA reads TGCGCCAGCAGCCATTTAGACGGGACAGGGGCCACCTTC. As protein: CASSHLDGTGATF.

As regards this clone: Other DNA variants within this sample encode the same CDR3. The chain couples TRBV2 to TRBJ2-1, with D maybe TRBD1 (5 bases). This CDR3 contains 15 residues. Trimming removed 6 bases from V and 8 bases from J, with 20 bases in between. Germline CDR1 SNHLY, CDR2 FYNNEI. This CDR3 reads CASRGIRGAFDEQFF. The CDR3 DNA reads as TGTGCCAGCAGAGGGATAAGGGGTGCGTTCGATGAGCAGTTCTTC.

The chain carries TRBV14 and TRBJ1-6; possibly TRBD1 for D (5 bases). Germline V lookup: CDR1 SGHDN, CDR2 FVKESK. The CDR3 extends over 16 amino acids. V lost 2 bases to trimming and J lost 7 bases, with 15 bases between them. This CDR3 is CASSQRVGGHNSPLHF. The CDR3 DNA reads TGTGCCAGCAGCCAAAGGGTGGGGGGTCACAATTCACCCCTCCACTTT. Using reference TRBV14 and TRBJ1-6 for the parts outside the CDR3, the full variable domain is EAGVTQFPSHSVIEKGQTVTLRCDPISGHDNLYWYRRVMGKEIKFLLHFVKESKQDESGMPNNRFLAERTGGTYSTLKVQPAELEDSGVYFCASSQRVGGHNSPLHFGNGTRLTVT.

This rearrangement joins TRBV7-9 to TRBJ1-1, with TRBD1 identical over 9 bases. The germline gives CDR1 SEHNR, CDR2 FQNEAQ (reference sequence). V lost 3 bases, J lost 9 bases, and 2 bases stayed unmatched. The CDR3 sequence is 12 residues long. The CDR3 protein is CASSFGTGKAFF. The CDR3 DNA is TGTGCCAGCAGCTTTGGGACAGGGAAAGCTTTCTTT.

The chain links TRBV7-9 to TRBJ1-4; 10 bases align to TRBD1. Germline CDR1 and CDR2: SEHNR and FQNEAQ (reference sequence). V shed 2 bases and J 7 bases; nucleotides not matched to a gene: 4. This CDR3 region has 15 residues. CDR3 bases: TGTGCCAGCAGCTTATCCGGGACAGGGGTTGAAAAACTGTTTTTT. Its translation is CASSLSGTGVEKLFF.

A single count supports this clone. The J gene is TRBJ1-5, the V gene TRBV5-4, with 8 nucleotides matching TRBD1. Germline values: CDR1 SGHNT, CDR2 YYREEE (reference sequence). V shed 4 bases, J shed 9 bases, and the junction held 3 bases outside the gene matches. This CDR3 has 12 residues. The CDR3 spells CASSDRGGPQHF. The CDR3 DNA reads TGTGCCAGCAGCGACAGGGGCGGGCCCCAGCATTTT.

The chain has TRBV9 and TRBJ2-3; 10 bases fit TRBD2. The CDR3 is 17 amino acids. Germline CDR1 SGDLS, CDR2 YYNGEE. V trimming: 4 bases; J trimming: 3 bases; junction bases outside the gene matches: 11. This CDR3 is CASSNPERGGRTDTQYF. For the CDR3, the DNA is TGTGCCAGCAGCAATCCTGAGCGGGGGGGCCGTACAGATACGCAGTATTTT.

In this sample, this clone turned up many times. The chain carries TRBV2 and TRBJ2-7, with D possibly being TRBD2 (5 bases). The germline gives CDR1 SNHLY, CDR2 FYNNEI. The V end lost 4 bases, the J end lost 5 bases, and 9 bases lay between the germline ends. CDR3 length: 12 residues. The CDR3 spells CASSVRGDEQYF. The CDR3 DNA follows: TGTGCCAGCAGTGTTCGGGGAGACGAGCAGTACTTC.

V and J are TRBV9 and TRBJ2-7; D perhaps matches TRBD2 (6 bases). Germline V gene lookup returns CDR1 SGDLS and CDR2 YYNGEE. This CDR3 comprises 15 residues. The germline V and J ends were trimmed by 4 bases and 0 bases, with 14 bases remaining between them. CDR3 region: CASSPGLSSSYEQYF. The DNA for the CDR3 is TGTGCCAGCAGCCCGGGACTTTCAAGCTCCTACGAGCAGTACTTC.

The chain carries TRBV12-5 and TRBJ1-3; the match to TRBD1 covers 9 bases. The CDR3 totals 14 residues. J gave up 3 bases and V 5 bases, and 2 bases lay outside the gene matches. Germline V gives CDR1 LGHNT, CDR2 FRNRAP. CDR3 sequence: CASGRDRVGNTIYF. CDR3 DNA: TGTGCTAGTGGTAGGGACAGGGTTGGAAACACCATATATTTT.

The rearrangement uses TRBV14 and TRBJ1-3; weak D call: TRBD1 (6 bases). V lost 4 bases and J lost 5, with 15 bases in between. Germline assignment: CDR1 SGHDN and CDR2 FVKESK. The CDR3 runs to 15 residues. CDR3 bases: TGTGCCAGCAGCCGTGTGGGGCAGGGGAGAAACACCATATATTTT. Translation gives CASSRVGQGRNTIYF.

The V call is TRBV5-1, the J call TRBJ2-1; 8 bases fit TRBD2. The CDR3 runs 16 residues. Germline V gene data show CDR1 as SGHRS and CDR2 as YFSETQ. Losses at the gene ends were 0 bases for V and 4 bases for J; bases not matched to a gene: 6. CDR3 in DNA: TGCGCCAGCAGCTTGGAAGGAATAGCGGGGTACAATGAGCAGTTCTTC. The encoded protein is CASSLEGIAGYNEQFF. Full variable domain (remainder filled in from reference TRBV5-1 and TRBJ2-1): KAGVTQTPRYLIKTRGQQVTLSCSPISGHRSVSWYQQTPGQGLQFLFEYFSETQRNKGNFPGRFSGRQFSNSRSEMNVSTLELGDSALYLCASSLEGIAGYNEQFFGPGTRLTVL.

The chain is built from TRBV25-1 and TRBJ2-1, with TRBD1 as a possible D gene (7 bases). The CDR3 is made up of 14 amino acids. The ends were cut back, 4 bases at V and 1 base at J, with 8 bases in the middle. Germline V gives CDR1 MGHDK, CDR2 SYGVNS. DNA for the CDR3: TGTGCCAGCAGTGCAGGGGGGTCCTACAATGAGCAGTTCTTC. Translated: CASSAGGSYNEQFF.

The gene calls are TRBV18 and TRBJ2-3, with 8 bases fitting TRBD1. Germline values: CDR1 KGHSH, CDR2 LQKENI. This CDR3 comprises 14 residues. With 6 bases clipped from V and 3 bases from J, the junction kept 5 bases outside the gene matches. The CDR3 DNA sequence: TGTGCCAGCTCGCGGACAGGGAAGACAGATACGCAGTATTTT. Protein sequence: CASSRTGKTDTQYF.

J is TRBJ1-1 and V is TRBV4-1; D is possibly TRBD1 (6 bases). Trimming left V 0 bases short and J 4 bases short, with 15 bases between. The CDR3 length is 16 residues. Germline V gives CDR1 MGHRA, CDR2 YSYEKL. This CDR3 reads CASSQDPPGASTEAFF. The CDR3, as DNA: TGCGCCAGCAGCCAAGATCCCCCAGGGGCGAGCACTGAAGCTTTCTTT.

J is TRBJ2-7 and V is TRBV4-2, with D unclear. Germline lookup yields CDR1 LGHNA and CDR2 YNFKEQ. The CDR3 contains 14 residues. Trimming shortened V by 0 bases and J by 1 base, and 7 bases separated the two germline ends. This CDR3 reads CASSQDTASYEQYF. CDR3 in DNA: TGTGCCAGCAGCCAAGATACAGCTTCCTACGAGCAGTACTTC.